The 8 T cell receptor beta chains given below trace back to one sample, sequenced in a study of blood T cell repertoires in COVID-19. This table comes from immunoSEQ multiplex PCR, and its TCRdb copy is limited to in-frame clones, with some not included. Of around 450,000 clones listed, around 90% are singletons. The source material was PBMCs or T cells enriched from blood (not recorded which). These receptors came from a woman aged 18-30 years who had recovered from COVID-19.

The genes are TRBV15 and TRBJ2-1, with TRBD2 identical over 12 bases. Germline V gives CDR1 LNHNV, CDR2 YYDKDF (reference sequence). The CDR3 length is 19 residues. V dropped 1 base and J dropped 0; count of bases not matched to a gene: 7. In DNA, the CDR3 is TGTGCCACCAGCAGAGTGAGGCTAGCGGGGGGGCGCTCCTACAATGAGCAGTTCTTC. Its protein is CATSRVRLAGGRSYNEQFF. Drawing the rest from reference TRBV15 and TRBJ2-1, the complete variable domain is DAMVIQNPRYQVTQFGKPVTLSCSQTLNHNVMYWYQQKSSQAPKLLFHYYDKDFNNEADTPDNFQSRRPNTSFCFLDIRSPGLGDTAMYLCATSRVRLAGGRSYNEQFFGPGTRLTVL.

The rearrangement joins TRBV5-5 to TRBJ1-4; D is uncertain. The V gene lost 4 bases and the J gene lost 6 bases, with 13 bases spanning the gap. The germline CDR1 and CDR2 sequences are SGHKS and YYEKEE (reference sequence). The CDR3 runs to 14 residues. CDR3 bases: TGTGCCAGCAGCCTTGAGCGGTGGGATGAAAAACTGTTTTTT. Translation: CASSLERWDEKLFF.

The chain employs TRBV28 and TRBJ1-2; possibly TRBD1 for D (5 bases). This CDR3 spans 14 amino acids. The germline gives CDR1 MDHEN, CDR2 SYDVKM. V lost 5 bases, J lost 4 bases, and 14 bases lay in between. CDR3 bases: TGTGCCAGCAGTAATAGCGGGGGAATCTATGGCTACACCTTC. Protein product: CASSNSGGIYGYTF.

The chain uses TRBV4-1 and TRBJ2-7; 8 nucleotides align to TRBD2. The ends lost 4 bases at V and 0 bases at J; junction bases unmatched: 8. Germline CDR1 and CDR2: MGHRA and YSYEKL. This CDR3 comprises 16 residues. The CDR3 coding sequence is TGCGCCAGCAGCCCAACGCCTCTAGCGGGCTCCTACGAGCAGTACTTC. The encoded protein is CASSPTPLAGSYEQYF.

This chain joins TRBV2 and TRBJ1-3; possible D gene TRBD1, 5 bases. Germline CDR1 is SNHLY and CDR2 is FYNNEI. V lost 7 bases, J lost 0 bases, and 13 bases lay in between. The CDR3 is 15 residues long. CDR3 region: CASTQTVLSGNTIYF. For the CDR3, the DNA is TGTGCCAGCACCCAGACAGTGCTCTCTGGAAACACCATATATTTT.

The gene calls are TRBV2 and TRBJ2-1, with TRBD2 matching 10 bases. The CDR3 length is 17 residues. CDR1 is SNHLY and CDR2 is FYNNEI in the germline V gene. With V trimmed by 6 bases and J by 7 bases, 15 bases remained unmatched. The DNA of the CDR3 is TGTGCCAGCAGGCCCCCCGGAGCGGGGGGGCCTGTGAATGAGCAGTTCTTC. Its protein is CASRPPGAGGPVNEQFF.

The rearrangement joins TRBV11-2 to TRBJ2-1, with 7 bases identical to TRBD2. This CDR3 comprises 11 residues. J gave up 12 bases and V 4 bases, and 3 bases lay outside the gene matches. CDR1 and CDR2 from the germline V gene are SGHAT and FQNNGV. The chain's CDR3 is CASSYPGGQFF. The CDR3 DNA follows: TGTGCCAGCAGCTACCCGGGGGGGCAGTTCTTC.

The chain carries TRBV4-1 and TRBJ2-7, with 8 nucleotides matching TRBD1. There are 17 residues in the CDR3. J gave up 3 bases and V 0 bases, and 10 bases lay outside the gene matches. CDR1 is MGHRA, CDR2 YSYEKL, per germline. CDR3 coding DNA: TGCGCCAGCAGCCAAGATCGGCTTAGGACAGGGTACTACGAGCAGTACTTC. Encoded protein: CASSQDRLRTGYYEQYF.